The 32 T cell receptor beta chains presented below share a single source sample, sequenced in a study of T cells in Graves' hyperthyroidism and ophthalmopathy (dated by TCRdb to between 2019 and 2020). Library preparation was by multiplex PCR. Instrument on record: Illumina HiSeq 2000. TCR beta CDR3 regions were amplified from RNA transcripts. A first-round RT-PCR of the TCR CDR3 used the HTBI primer set with the Qiagen OneStep RT-PCR kit. The raw public reads went through TCRdb reprocessing: fastp at Q25, MiXCR clone calling, in-frame beta chains kept. All rows with the same CDR3 protein become a single entry with the most common DNA and genes. Across this sample there are around 260,000 distinct CDR3 sequences, with less than 30% seen only once. Roughly a quarter of the sample lies in the top ten. Sequenced: blood. The origin of the receptors is a man aged 40-55 years with Graves' hyperthyroidism that later progressed to Graves' ophthalmopathy.

For this clonotype: Given a much more abundant clone one base away, this may be a read error. CDR3 coding DNA: TGTGCCAGCAGCCCCGGGCTAGCCGAAACCCAGCACTTC. Its protein product is CASSPGLAETQHF. This chain connects TRBV7-6 to TRBJ2-5; tentatively, D is TRBD2 (5 bases). This CDR3 comprises 13 residues. CDR1 and CDR2 (germline): SGHVS, FNYEAQ. Together with reference TRBV7-6 and TRBJ2-5, the CDR3 gives the full variable domain: GAGVSQSPRYKVTKRGQDVALRCDPISGHVSLYWYRQALGQGPEFLTYFNYEAQQDKSGLPNDRFSAERPEGSISTLTIQRTEQRDSAMYRCASSPGLAETQHFGPGTRLLVL.

The chain couples TRBV28 to TRBJ2-4, with 12 bases that match TRBD2. The CDR3 runs 13 residues. Unmatched junction bases numbered 0, after V lost 5 bases and J lost 7 bases. CDR1 is MDHEN, CDR2 SYDVKM, per germline. The CDR3 loop is CASSTSGGNIQYF. CDR3 nucleotides: TGTGCCAGCAGTACTAGCGGGGGGAACATTCAGTACTTC. The full variable domain, with the rest looked up from reference TRBV28 and TRBJ2-4, is DVKVTQSSRYLVKRTGEKVFLECVQDMDHENMFWYRQDPGLGLRLIYFSYDVKMKEKGDIPEGYSVSREKKERFSLILESASTNQTSMYLCASSTSGGNIQYFGAGTRLSVL.

In its sample, this clonotype was seen many times. The rearrangement joins TRBV9 to TRBJ1-6; 7 nucleotides agree with TRBD1. After removal of 3 bases from V and 6 bases from J, the junction contained 6 bases not matched to a gene. The CDR3 runs 15 residues. The germline CDR1 and CDR2 sequences are SGDLS and YYNGEE. The CDR3 sequence: CASSAYRDSNSPLHF. Written as DNA, the CDR3 is TGTGCCAGCAGCGCGTACCGGGACAGTAATTCACCCCTCCACTTT.

This clonotype was observed many times. The chain links TRBV4-1 to TRBJ2-7; TRBD1 aligns across 9 bases. Looked up from germline, CDR1 is MGHRA and CDR2 is YSYEKL. This CDR3 spans 17 amino acids. After removal of 4 bases from V and 0 bases from J, the junction contained 10 bases not matched to a gene. This chain's CDR3 is CASSPPVGTGTSYEQYF. In DNA, the CDR3 is TGCGCCAGCAGCCCCCCGGTCGGGACAGGGACCTCCTACGAGCAGTACTTC.

This clonotype was seen a handful of times. The rearrangement uses TRBV2 and TRBJ1-5, with D perhaps matching TRBD1 (6 bases). V lost 5 bases and J lost 4, with 9 bases in between. The CDR3 has 13 amino acids. Germline V gene data show CDR1 as SNHLY and CDR2 as FYNNEI. CDR3 nucleotide sequence: TGTGCCAGCAGTCCCGGGACAAATCAGCCCCAGCATTTT. Its translation is CASSPGTNQPQHF.

CDR3 protein: CASSYKGSGYTF. CDR3 nucleotides: TGTGCCAGCAGTTACAAGGGATCGGGCTACACCTTC. This chain uses TRBV6-5 with TRBJ1-2, with no clear D. CDR3 length equals 12 residues. Trimming left V 2 bases short and J 8 bases short, with 9 bases between. CDR1 is MNHEY and CDR2 is SVGAGI in the germline V gene.

The table lists this clonotype with many counts. The chain couples TRBV28 to TRBJ1-2; D perhaps matches TRBD1 (5 bases). Deletions cut 2 bases from V and 10 bases from J, with 11 bases between. This CDR3 contains 12 residues. Germline CDR1 MDHEN, CDR2 SYDVKM. The DNA of the CDR3 is TGTGCCAGCAGTTTAGGGGACGGAGACTACACCTTC. Residues: CASSLGDGDYTF.

The chain combines TRBV28 with TRBJ2-1; 9 bases line up with TRBD1. V lost 4 bases to trimming and J lost 4 bases; unmatched junction nucleotides: 5. The germline V gene has CDR1 MDHEN and CDR2 SYDVKM. The CDR3 covers 15 residues. Written as DNA, the CDR3 is TGTGCCAGCAGTTCCAACAGGGGGCCATACAATGAGCAGTTCTTC. It codes for CASSSNRGPYNEQFF.

This clonotype was picked up many times. The rearrangement links TRBV28 to TRBJ1-5, with D unclear. The germline V gene encodes CDR1 MDHEN and CDR2 SYDVKM. The CDR3 runs to 15 residues. V shed 6 bases and J shed 6 bases, with 18 bases lying between them. The CDR3 nucleotides read TGTGCCAGCAGGGTGACAAGCCGATTCGGTCAGCCCCAGCATTTT. As protein: CASRVTSRFGQPQHF.

This clonotype appeared many times. The chain combines TRBV9 with TRBJ2-7; D perhaps matches TRBD1 (5 bases). V lost 0 bases to trimming and J lost 7 bases, with 11 bases between them. This CDR3 spans 13 amino acids. Germline-derived CDR1 and CDR2 are SGDLS and YYNGEE. The CDR3 bases are TGTGCCAGCAGCGTAGCGGCAGGGCGTGAGCAGTACTTC. This codes for CASSVAAGREQYF.

This clonotype was detected many times. Germline and junction disagree at one end, which may indicate a read error. The rearrangement uses TRBV27 and TRBJ1-2; D uncertain. Germline CDR1 reads MNHEY; CDR2 reads SMNVEV (reference sequence). The CDR3 covers 13 residues. CDR3 in amino acids: CASRTDTNYGCTF. The CDR3 bases are TGTGCCAGCAGGACGGATACTAACTATGGCTGCACCTTC.

This clonotype was counted ten times or more. CDR3 in amino acids: CASSPSRGRGHEQYF. CDR3 in DNA: TGTGCCAGCAGCCCATCTCGGGGTAGGGGGCACGAGCAGTACTTC. This sequence joins TRBV7-9 and TRBJ2-7; 7 bases align to TRBD1. The germline V gene has CDR1 SEHNR and CDR2 FQNEAQ (reference sequence). CDR3 length: 15 residues. Trimming cost V 5 bases and J 5 bases; bases outside gene matches: 12.

The chain carries TRBV27 and TRBJ2-5, with 7 bases matching TRBD1. Germline assignment: CDR1 MNHEY and CDR2 SMNVEV (reference sequence). The CDR3 has 15 amino acids. The J segment lost 3 bases and the V segment lost 5 bases, leaving 9 bases of the junction unmatched. CDR3 coding DNA: TGTGCCAGCAGTCGGCATAATGGACAGGAAGAGACCCAGTACTTC. It yields the protein CASSRHNGQEETQYF.

The sample holds many counts of this clonotype. The rearrangement joins TRBV28 to TRBJ1-1; possible D gene TRBD1, 6 bases. V dropped 7 bases and J dropped 5 bases, with 26 bases sitting between them. Germline CDR1 and CDR2: MDHEN and SYDVKM. CDR3 length: 17 residues. CDR3 residues: CASTDPRDRWGRTEAFF. The DNA of the CDR3 is TGTGCCAGCACCGACCCCCGTGACAGGTGGGGTCGGACTGAAGCTTTCTTT.

This clonotype was counted between two and nine times. The J gene is TRBJ2-4, the V gene TRBV20-1; no reliable D call. The CDR3 runs to 12 residues. The ends were cut back, 4 bases at V and 9 bases at J, with 13 bases in the middle. Germline V gene sequence: CDR1 DFQATT, CDR2 SNEGSKA (reference sequence). In DNA form, the CDR3 reads TGCAGTGCTACGACATTTCGTGCCATTCAGTACTTC. Translation: CSATTFRAIQYF.

This chain connects TRBV24-1 to TRBJ2-7, with 10 bases fitting TRBD2. V trimming: 4 bases; J trimming: 7 bases; junction bases outside the gene matches: 3. The CDR3 runs to 13 residues. The germline gives CDR1 KGHDR, CDR2 SFDVKD. The CDR3 DNA sequence: TGTGCCACCAGTGACCGGACTAGCGGTGAGCAGTACTTC. It codes for CATSDRTSGEQYF.

This clonotype was observed many times. The chain links TRBV12-3 or TRBV12-4 to TRBJ2-3; maybe TRBD1 (5 bases). The CDR3 is 14 residues long. V dropped 4 bases and J dropped 5 bases, with 13 bases sitting between them. In nucleotides, the CDR3 is TGTGCCAGCAGTTGGGTAGGGGTAGAAGATACGCAGTATTTT. It is translated as CASSWVGVEDTQYF.

This clonotype was observed many times. J is TRBJ1-1 and V is TRBV6-5, with D unresolved. Germline CDR1 reads MNHEY; CDR2 reads SVGAGI. Trimming stripped 2 bases from V and 5 bases from J, with 9 bases between. This CDR3 is 13 amino acids long. CDR3 protein: CASSYGGTTEAFF. CDR3 coding DNA: TGTGCCAGCAGTTACGGAGGCACGACTGAAGCTTTCTTT.

The sample holds many counts of this clonotype. This chain links TRBV12-3 or TRBV12-4 with TRBJ2-7; D remains unclear. The CDR3 runs to 14 residues. V lost 0 bases to trimming and J lost 3 bases, with 9 bases between them. The CDR3 coding sequence is TGTGCCAGCAGTTTAGCTGCCGCGCACTACGAGCAGTACTTC. This sequence encodes CASSLAAAHYEQYF.

Many counts were recorded for this clonotype. J is TRBJ2-5 and V is TRBV24-1, with D perhaps given as TRBD1 or TRBD2 (5 bases each). The CDR3 has 15 amino acids. V lost 3 bases and J lost 0, with 10 bases in between. The V gene's germline CDR1 is KGHDR and CDR2 SFDVKD. Written as DNA, the CDR3 is TGTGCCACCAGTGATCCGGGACGTTACCAAGAGACCCAGTACTTC. The encoded protein is CATSDPGRYQETQYF.

In its sample, this clonotype was seen many times. The V call is TRBV20-1, the J call TRBJ2-2; 7 bases fit TRBD2. CDR3 length: 16 residues. Trimming at V came to 6 bases and at J to 1 base, leaving 11 bases not matched to a gene. The germline CDR1 and CDR2 sequences are DFQATT and SNEGSKA (reference sequence). CDR3 sequence (DNA): TGCAGTGCGCTAGGGGAAGCGGGGTTGAACACCGGGGAGCTGTTTTTT. This sequence encodes CSALGEAGLNTGELFF.

This clonotype was observed many times. V usage is TRBV30 and J usage is TRBJ2-5, with D perhaps TRBD1 (6 bases). CDR1 and CDR2 from the germline V gene are GTSNPN and SVGIG (reference sequence). V lost 5 bases, J lost 1 base, and 14 bases lay in between. The CDR3 is 14 amino acids. The CDR3 coding sequence is TGTGCCTGGGGAGCTAAGGGGGTCCAAGAGACCCAGTACTTC. Translated: CAWGAKGVQETQYF.

V usage is TRBV28 and J usage is TRBJ2-7; TRBD1 agrees at 8 bases. The V and J ends lost 2 bases and 0 bases, in that order; junction bases with no gene match: 9. Germline loops: CDR1 MDHEN, CDR2 SYDVKM. CDR3 length: 17 amino acids. The CDR3 DNA reads as TGTGCCAGCAGTTTAAACAGGGGGGCGAGAAGCTCCTACGAGCAGTACTTC. This sequence encodes CASSLNRGARSSYEQYF.

This chain links TRBV6-1 with TRBJ1-2; D gene unclear. The CDR3 totals 14 residues. Between the trimmed V and J ends, which lost 6 bases and 4 bases, there was a span of 15 bases. Germline V gene data show CDR1 as MNHNS and CDR2 as SASEGT. Here the CDR3 reads CASRSNTYSYGYTF. The CDR3 DNA reads as TGTGCCAGCAGATCTAATACGTACAGCTATGGCTACACCTTC.

This clonotype was detected many times. The genes are TRBV9 and TRBJ2-7, with TRBD2 matching 7 bases. The V gene end was trimmed by 3 bases and the J gene end by 0 bases; junction bases not matched to a gene: 12. Germline V gives CDR1 SGDLS, CDR2 YYNGEE. The CDR3 runs 17 residues. CDR3 region: CASSAGREAGPSYEQYF. The CDR3 DNA sequence: TGTGCCAGCAGCGCCGGGCGTGAAGCGGGACCCTCCTACGAGCAGTACTTC. The entire variable domain, with the rest obtained from reference TRBV9 and TRBJ2-7, is as follows: DSGVTQTPKHLITATGQRVTLRCSPRSGDLSVYWYQQSLDQGLQFLIQYYNGEERAKGNILERFSAQQFPDLHSELNLSSLELGDSALYFCASSAGREAGPSYEQYFGPGTRLTVT.

There are many counts of this clonotype. The chain has TRBV2 and TRBJ2-4; D is undetermined. The CDR3 is 15 residues long. Trimming removed 6 bases from V and 0 bases from J, with 12 bases in between. Germline assignment: CDR1 SNHLY and CDR2 FYNNEI. The CDR3 sequence is CASSQTELAKNIQYF. The CDR3 DNA follows: TGTGCCAGCAGCCAGACTGAACTAGCCAAAAACATTCAGTACTTC.

This clonotype was seen many times. The CDR3 reads CASSLSFLGQGAGELFF. The DNA for the CDR3 is TGTGCCAGCAGCTTGTCTTTTCTAGGACAGGGGGCCGGGGAGCTGTTTTTT. The chain employs TRBV5-4 and TRBJ2-2; 10 positions match TRBD1. Germline assignment: CDR1 SGHNT and CDR2 YYREEE (reference sequence). J gave up 6 bases and V 1 base, and 9 bases lay outside the gene matches. The CDR3 extends over 17 amino acids.

This clonotype was seen repeatedly, ten times or more. This chain connects TRBV19 to TRBJ1-1, with a tentative D call TRBD1 (5 bases). The CDR3 has 16 residues. Germline V CDR1 and CDR2: LNHDA, SQIVND (reference sequence). V lost 10 bases and J lost 1, with 22 bases in between. DNA for the CDR3: TGTGCCACTACCGTTGGGAGGGGTAGATCGAACACTGAAGCTTTCTTT. Amino acid sequence: CATTVGRGRSNTEAFF.

Many counts were recorded for this clonotype. The chain recombines TRBV27 with TRBJ1-5; 7 bases align to TRBD1. With V trimmed by 5 bases and J by 2 bases, 9 bases remained unmatched. The CDR3 extends over 16 amino acids. Germline V CDR1 and CDR2: MNHEY, SMNVEV (reference sequence). CDR3 coding DNA: TGTGCCAGCAGTCCCTTTGGGACAGCGCGCAATCAGCCCCAGCATTTT. Residues: CASSPFGTARNQPQHF.

This clonotype was observed many times. The V gene is TRBV11-2, the J gene TRBJ2-7, with D perhaps matching TRBD2 (5 bases). CDR3 length equals 14 residues. Between the trimmed V and J ends, which lost 8 bases and 1 base, there was a span of 15 bases. Germline lookup yields CDR1 SGHAT and CDR2 FQNNGV. The DNA for the CDR3 is TGTGCCAGCCGTAAATCACGAGGGTCCTACGAGCAGTACTTC. This sequence encodes CASRKSRGSYEQYF.

J is TRBJ2-7 and V is TRBV20-1, with D tentatively TRBD1 (5 bases). The CDR3 consists of 13 residues. Trimming removed 3 bases from V and 7 bases from J, with 16 bases in between. Germline CDR1 and CDR2: DFQATT and SNEGSKA (reference sequence). The chain's CDR3 is CSASRAGSREQYF. CDR3 coding DNA: TGCAGTGCTAGCAGGGCCGGGTCTCGGGAGCAGTACTTC.

There are many counts of this clonotype. The V and J genes are TRBV20-1 and TRBJ2-7, with 12 bases that match TRBD2. CDR1 is DFQATT, CDR2 SNEGSKA, per germline (reference sequence). This CDR3 comprises 14 residues. V trimming: 6 bases; J trimming: 3 bases; junction bases outside the gene matches: 6. The CDR3 nucleotides are TGCAGTGCCCTCAGGACTAGCGGGATCTACGAGCAGTACTTC. Encoded protein: CSALRTSGIYEQYF.